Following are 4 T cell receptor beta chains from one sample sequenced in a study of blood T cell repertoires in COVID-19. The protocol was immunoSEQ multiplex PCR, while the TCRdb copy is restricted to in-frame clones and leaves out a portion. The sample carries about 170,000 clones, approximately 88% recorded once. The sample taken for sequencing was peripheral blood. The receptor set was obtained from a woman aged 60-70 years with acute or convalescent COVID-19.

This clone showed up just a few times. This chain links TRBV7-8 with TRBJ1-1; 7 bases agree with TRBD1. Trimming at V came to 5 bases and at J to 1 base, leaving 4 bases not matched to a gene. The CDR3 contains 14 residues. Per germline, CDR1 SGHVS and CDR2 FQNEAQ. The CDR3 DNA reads TGTGCCAGCAGCCTAAACAGGGGGAACACTGAAGCTTTCTTT. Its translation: CASSLNRGNTEAFF.

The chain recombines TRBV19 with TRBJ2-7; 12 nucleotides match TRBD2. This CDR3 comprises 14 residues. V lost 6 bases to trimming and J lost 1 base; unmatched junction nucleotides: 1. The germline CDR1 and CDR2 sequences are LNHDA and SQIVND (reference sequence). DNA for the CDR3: TGTGCCAGTAGCGGACTAGCGGGGTCCTACGAGCAGTACTTC. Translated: CASSGLAGSYEQYF.

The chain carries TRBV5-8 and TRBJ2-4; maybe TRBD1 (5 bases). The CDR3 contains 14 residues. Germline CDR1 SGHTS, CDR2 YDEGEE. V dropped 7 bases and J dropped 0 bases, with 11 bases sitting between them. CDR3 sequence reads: CASDQGLAKNIQYF. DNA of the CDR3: TGTGCCAGCGACCAGGGTTTAGCCAAAAACATTCAGTACTTC.

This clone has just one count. The CDR3 spells CASSQDRTAFWEQYF. The DNA of the CDR3 is TGCGCCAGCAGCCAAGATCGGACAGCCTTCTGGGAGCAGTACTTC. The V gene is TRBV4-3, the J gene TRBJ2-7, with D tentatively TRBD1 (6 bases). Germline lookup yields CDR1 LGHNA and CDR2 YSLEER. Trimming took 0 bases from V and 7 from J, leaving 16 bases between them. This CDR3 comprises 15 residues.